This T cell receptor beta chain was recorded in a study of T cell responses to AZD1222 COVID-19 vaccine. Whole-study results and caveats: Donors were largely white British and mainly female; clonal diversity was possibly underestimated. Spike-specific TCR breadth rose after two AZD1222 doses, and depth rose as well.

With regard to this clone: Its antigen is currently unknown.

The CDR3 runs to 13 residues. Germline CDR1 MNHEY, CDR2 SMNVEV (reference sequence). V was trimmed by 2 bases and J by 1 base, leaving 5 bases between them. Assay: immunoSEQ multiplex PCR; the TCRdb copy retains only in-frame clones and omits some. The sample shows about 100,000 clones, roughly nine tenths of them seen only once. The sample in question was peripheral blood, obtained 28 days after the second dose of the MenACWY control vaccine. The clonotype comes from an adult who received the MenACWY meningococcal vaccine as a control. V gene TRBV27 combines with J gene TRBJ1-1; D not resolved. The CDR3 loop is CASSLEPNTEAFF. The CDR3 DNA follows: TGTGCCAGCAGTTTAGAACCGAACACTGAAGCTTTCTTT.